The rows below give T cell receptor beta chains drawn from one sample of a study of blood T cell repertoires in COVID-19. Only in-frame clones appear in the TCRdb table, and some are missing; sequencing was by immunoSEQ multiplex PCR. The sample includes tens of thousands of clones, around 68% of them seen just once. The sample comprised peripheral blood. These receptors originate from a woman aged 70-85 years with acute or convalescent COVID-19. Each CDR3 is given with its conserved first and last residue. The D gene is left open where the match is weak. Expanded clones are given a class, and other clones once, few, many or no size at all.

D gene: .; clone size: .; V gene: TRBV4-3; J gene: TRBJ2-1; CDR3 protein: CASSQTAYNEQFF; CDR3 DNA: TGCGCCAGCAGCCAAACGGCCTACAATGAGCAGTTCTTC
D gene: TRBD1; clone size: .; V gene: TRBV7-3; J gene: TRBJ2-3; CDR3 protein: CASSAQGGRTDTQYF; CDR3 DNA: TGTGCCAGCAGCGCACAGGGGGGTCGGACAGATACGCAGTATTTT
D gene: TRBD1; clone size: .; V gene: TRBV6-5; J gene: TRBJ2-7; CDR3 protein: CASSRAGQGAGEQYF; CDR3 DNA: TGTGCCAGCAGCAGGGCGGGACAGGGGGCCGGAGAGCAGTACTTC
D gene: .; clone size: .; V gene: TRBV10-2; J gene: TRBJ2-7; CDR3 protein: CASRERQVYEQYF; CDR3 DNA: TGCGCCAGCAGAGAGAGGCAGGTTTACGAGCAGTACTTC
D gene: .; clone size: .; V gene: TRBV11-2; J gene: TRBJ2-3; CDR3 protein: CASSLTWGVGGTDTQYF; CDR3 DNA: TGTGCCAGCAGCTTAACTTGGGGGGTCGGGGGCACAGATACGCAGTATTTT
D gene: .; clone size: .; V gene: TRBV29-1; J gene: TRBJ1-4; CDR3 protein: CSVNIGGNEKLFF; CDR3 DNA: TGCAGCGTCAATATAGGGGGTAATGAAAAACTGTTTTTT
D gene: TRBD1; clone size: few; V gene: TRBV18; J gene: TRBJ2-2; CDR3 protein: CASSPPGQRTGELFF; CDR3 DNA: TGTGCCAGCTCACCCCCGGGACAGAGGACCGGGGAGCTGTTTTTT
D gene: TRBD2; clone size: .; V gene: TRBV30; J gene: TRBJ2-1; CDR3 protein: CAWSVQASGGTQFF; CDR3 DNA: TGTGCCTGGAGTGTACAGGCTAGCGGGGGAACGCAGTTCTTC
D gene: .; clone size: .; V gene: TRBV19; J gene: TRBJ2-5; CDR3 protein: CASSIGSGETQYF; CDR3 DNA: TGTGCCAGTAGTATTGGGTCAGGGGAGACCCAGTACTTC
D gene: TRBD2; clone size: .; V gene: TRBV29-1; J gene: TRBJ2-7; CDR3 protein: CSVDRAGGGETYEQYF; CDR3 DNA: TGCAGCGTTGATCGGGCGGGAGGGGGTGAAACCTACGAGCAGTACTTC
D gene: .; clone size: .; V gene: TRBV4-3; J gene: TRBJ2-7; CDR3 protein: CASSQDSFTYEQYF; CDR3 DNA: TGCGCCAGCAGCCAAGATTCCTTTACCTACGAGCAGTACTTC
D gene: .; clone size: .; V gene: TRBV3-1/TRBV3-2; J gene: TRBJ2-7; CDR3 protein: CASSQGATYEQYF; CDR3 DNA: TGTGCCAGCAGCCAAGGGGCCACATACGAGCAGTACTTC
D gene: .; clone size: .; V gene: TRBV18; J gene: TRBJ1-1; CDR3 protein: CASSPEAAGGAEAFF; CDR3 DNA: TGTGCCAGCTCACCAGAGGCCGCCGGAGGGGCTGAAGCTTTCTTT
D gene: TRBD2; clone size: .; V gene: TRBV9; J gene: TRBJ2-1; CDR3 protein: CASSVEGRGSNEQFF; CDR3 DNA: TGTGCCAGCAGCGTAGAAGGGCGGGGGAGCAATGAGCAGTTCTTC
D gene: TRBD1; clone size: once; V gene: TRBV7-9; J gene: TRBJ2-1; CDR3 protein: CASSLVGGTGGWGEQFF; CDR3 DNA: TGTGCCAGCAGCTTAGTTGGCGGGACAGGGGGCTGGGGTGAGCAGTTCTTC
D gene: TRBD1; clone size: few; V gene: TRBV5-1; J gene: TRBJ1-4; CDR3 protein: CASSLVQGAANEKLFF; CDR3 DNA: TGCGCCAGCAGCTTGGTACAGGGGGCAGCTAATGAAAAACTGTTTTTT
D gene: TRBD1; clone size: .; V gene: TRBV28; J gene: TRBJ1-1; CDR3 protein: CASNGQGAGTEAFF; CDR3 DNA: TGTGCCAGCAACGGACAGGGGGCAGGAACTGAAGCTTTCTTT
D gene: TRBD1; clone size: .; V gene: TRBV12-3/TRBV12-4; J gene: TRBJ1-3; CDR3 protein: CASSSDRVNTIYF; CDR3 DNA: TGTGCCAGCAGTTCCGACAGGGTAAACACCATATATTTT
D gene: TRBD2; clone size: .; V gene: TRBV6-5; J gene: TRBJ2-3; CDR3 protein: CASSRGGTDTQYF; CDR3 DNA: TGTGCCAGCAGTCGGGGAGGGACAGATACGCAGTATTTT
D gene: .; clone size: .; V gene: TRBV19; J gene: TRBJ2-5; CDR3 protein: CASSIGAGGTETQYF; CDR3 DNA: TGTGCCAGTAGTATAGGGGCAGGGGGGACGGAGACCCAGTACTTC
D gene: .; clone size: once; V gene: TRBV5-1; J gene: TRBJ2-1; CDR3 protein: CASSTGGTSYNEQFF; CDR3 DNA: TGCGCCAGCAGCACGGGCGGGACCTCCTACAATGAGCAGTTCTTC
D gene: .; clone size: medium-sized; V gene: TRBV28; J gene: TRBJ1-1; CDR3 protein: CASSSSRGEAFF; CDR3 DNA: TGTGCCAGCAGTTCGTCACGGGGAGAAGCTTTCTTT
D gene: .; clone size: medium-sized; V gene: TRBV2; J gene: TRBJ1-2; CDR3 protein: CASSELRAGQGYGYTF; CDR3 DNA: TGTGCCAGCAGTGAGCTCAGGGCCGGGCAGGGGTATGGCTACACCTTC
D gene: .; clone size: .; V gene: TRBV5-1; J gene: TRBJ2-7; CDR3 protein: CASSLSWAQYEQYF; CDR3 DNA: TGCGCCAGCAGCTTGTCGTGGGCGCAATACGAGCAGTACTTC
D gene: .; clone size: .; V gene: TRBV14; J gene: TRBJ1-4; CDR3 protein: CASSPNGGFRLFF; CDR3 DNA: TGTGCCAGCAGCCCCAACGGAGGGTTCCGACTGTTTTTT
D gene: TRBD1; clone size: .; V gene: TRBV19; J gene: TRBJ1-2; CDR3 protein: CASSPTGGYGYTF; CDR3 DNA: TGTGCCAGTAGCCCGACAGGGGGTTATGGCTACACCTTC
D gene: TRBD1; clone size: .; V gene: TRBV28; J gene: TRBJ1-2; CDR3 protein: CASSPTIRDSPLGGYTF; CDR3 DNA: TGTGCCAGCAGCCCGACCATAAGGGACAGTCCTCTGGGAGGCTACACCTTC
D gene: .; clone size: few; V gene: TRBV10-2; J gene: TRBJ2-3; CDR3 protein: CASSPLGRDTQYF; CDR3 DNA: TGCGCCAGCAGTCCTCTGGGGCGAGATACGCAGTATTTT
D gene: .; clone size: .; V gene: TRBV5-5; J gene: TRBJ2-3; CDR3 protein: CASSLESLTDTQYF; CDR3 DNA: TGTGCCAGCAGCTTGGAATCCCTAACAGATACGCAGTATTTT
D gene: .; clone size: .; V gene: TRBV9; J gene: TRBJ1-5; CDR3 protein: CASSAHIQGTSNLYSNQPQHF; CDR3 DNA: TGTGCCAGCAGCGCTCACATCCAGGGAACCTCAAACTTATATAGCAATCAGCCCCAGCATTTT
D gene: TRBD1; clone size: .; V gene: TRBV5-1; J gene: TRBJ2-7; CDR3 protein: CASSARQGPIGEQYF; CDR3 DNA: TGCGCCAGCAGCGCGCGACAGGGGCCGATCGGGGAGCAGTACTTC
D gene: .; clone size: .; V gene: TRBV3-1/TRBV3-2; J gene: TRBJ1-5; CDR3 protein: CASSQGGRNQPQHF; CDR3 DNA: TGTGCCAGCAGCCAAGGGGGGCGGAATCAGCCCCAGCATTTT
D gene: TRBD1; clone size: once; V gene: TRBV4-1; J gene: TRBJ2-5; CDR3 protein: CASSQGTGRRGETQYF; CDR3 DNA: TGCGCCAGCAGCCAAGGGACAGGGAGGAGAGGAGAGACCCAGTACTTC
D gene: .; clone size: .; V gene: TRBV7-2; J gene: TRBJ1-5; CDR3 protein: CASSLGLGRPQHF; CDR3 DNA: TGTGCCAGCAGCTTAGGATTGGGGAGACCCCAGCATTTT
D gene: TRBD1; clone size: .; V gene: TRBV4-1; J gene: TRBJ1-1; CDR3 protein: CASSQYTGGAGGRTEAFF; CDR3 DNA: TGCGCCAGCAGCCAATATACAGGGGGCGCGGGAGGAAGGACTGAAGCTTTCTTT
D gene: TRBD1; clone size: once; V gene: TRBV7-2; J gene: TRBJ2-5; CDR3 protein: CASSAWTGSGETQYF; CDR3 DNA: TGTGCCAGCAGCGCTTGGACAGGGTCGGGAGAGACCCAGTACTTC